This TCR beta chain was recorded in a study of metastatic and nonmetastatic thyroid tumors. Study information: It was across blood and tumor or nodule tissue from malignant and benign thyroid patients that repertoires were compared.

The study's findings and limits: Patients with malignant thyroid tumors reportedly had significantly higher TCR beta diversity than those with benign nodules, in blood and tumor.

The germline gives CDR1 DFQATT, CDR2 SNEGSKA (reference sequence). This CDR3 spans 12 amino acids. V gave up 3 bases and J gave up 0 bases, with 6 bases separating them. None of the patients had undergone any treatment ahead of thyroid surgery. In the source study's methods: A classifier for distant metastasis in papillary thyroid cancer was constructed using CDR3 differences observed across clinicopathological groups. TCRdb re-analyzed the PCR reads through MiXCR. The V and J calls here are based on TCRdb, not the publication. This sample has some 8,500 clones, with approximately 40% found just once. This clone occurred once. Antigen unknown.

The receptor was isolated from a female donor with papillary thyroid cancer or a benign thyroid nodule (not recorded which). Some clones in this sample may be carry-over from other donors' samples. The J gene is TRBJ2-7, the V gene TRBV20-1, with D perhaps given as TRBD1 or TRBD2 (5 bases each). Source material: tumor tissue. This chain's CDR3 is CSASGTSYEQYF. The CDR3 bases are TGCAGTGCTAGCGGGACCTCCTACGAGCAGTACTTC.